These T cell receptor beta chains were read from a single sample in a study of monozygotic twins with inflammatory bowel disease. TCRdb reanalyzed the 5' RACE reads and collapses them to one entry per CDR3 protein, without DNA. The repertoire table contains more than 300,000 distinct CDR3 sequences. The specimen sequenced was blood. All receptors derive from a human donor with ulcerative colitis or Crohn's disease, or a healthy co-twin of an affected twin (not recorded which). Each CDR3 is given with its conserved first and last residue. The order of the fields is J gene, V gene, CDR3 protein.

>TRBJ2-7|TRBV18
CASSPSGLYEQYF
>TRBJ2-1|TRBV2
CASRSDSGNEQFF
>TRBJ1-1|TRBV5-4
CASSLGTDRDTEAFF
>TRBJ2-7|TRBV7-6
CASSRGAGTYEQYF
>TRBJ2-5|TRBV27
CASSSLTGYQETQYF
>TRBJ1-1|TRBV5-1
CASSLAPGDVTEAFF
>TRBJ2-7|TRBV28
CASSGEGGLPYEQYF
>TRBJ2-7|TRBV6-5
CASGGGQSYEQYF
>TRBJ2-7|TRBV6-2/TRBV6-3
CASSYPRGQGSYEQYF
>TRBJ1-5|TRBV11-1
CASSLGSSGTIPNQPQHF
>TRBJ2-6|TRBV5-1
CASGGSSGANVLTF
>TRBJ2-5|TRBV5-4
CASSLSGTAQETQYF
>TRBJ2-2|TRBV25-1
CASSDPGLAGAGELFF
>TRBJ2-7|TRBV5-1
CASSLVAGVSYEQYF
>TRBJ2-7|TRBV10-3
CAISVGFLGQQPRGLSEQYF
>TRBJ1-5|TRBV7-8
CASSSPGGGGNQPQHF
>TRBJ2-7|TRBV4-3
CASSRANGLSEQYF
>TRBJ2-2|TRBV2
CASSESSGGLNTGELFF
>TRBJ2-1|TRBV20-1
CSAGRDRGTEQFF
>TRBJ2-1|TRBV4-3
CASSQDRGLAGDNEQFF
>TRBJ2-1|TRBV7-3
CASSITSGGRNEQFF
>TRBJ2-5|TRBV4-2
CASSRNDQETQYF
>TRBJ1-3|TRBV4-3
CASSRLPGQTISGNTIYF
>TRBJ2-3|TRBV6-4
CASSDSINAGDTQYF
>TRBJ2-1|TRBV11-2
CASSSRASGGPFYNEQFF
>TRBJ2-1|TRBV4-3
CASSHRVMANEQFF
>TRBJ2-5|TRBV3-1
CASSQGFGTGLAETQYF
>TRBJ2-5|TRBV7-3
CASSRSGPGETQYF
>TRBJ1-6|TRBV12-3/TRBV12-4
CASSTYRGPGDSPLHF
>TRBJ2-5|TRBV11-2
CASNLAGGQETQYF
>TRBJ2-6|TRBV6-1
CASSIGTIFSGANVLTF
>TRBJ1-2|TRBV20-1
CSAPADREESF
>TRBJ2-3|TRBV7-3
CASSLTSTVWPTDTQYF
>TRBJ2-7|TRBV20-1
CSAHTTGFSYEQYF
>TRBJ2-5|TRBV29-1
CSVGPGTGQETQYF
>TRBJ2-4|TRBV6-2/TRBV6-3
CASSLGGSLGIQYF
>TRBJ1-6|TRBV20-1
CSAETSGQANSPLHF
>TRBJ1-6|TRBV5-1
CASSLGQVNNSPLHF
>TRBJ1-4|TRBV7-2
CASSLGANRKLFF
>TRBJ1-4|TRBV28
CASSPPLDRVGEKLFF
>TRBJ2-1|TRBV19
CASSIGLRSSYNEQFF
>TRBJ2-2|TRBV14
CASSQELSSPLGELFF
>TRBJ2-1|TRBV6-1
CASSLREYGHNEQFF
>TRBJ2-7|TRBV5-1
CASSLGPGGGETYEQYF
>TRBJ2-7|TRBV27
CASSLSPPGQGLVEQYF
>TRBJ2-3|TRBV6-2/TRBV6-3
CASSYSTTSGGTDTQYF
>TRBJ2-3|TRBV11-2
CASSLVKHNTDTQYF
>TRBJ1-2|TRBV11-2
CASSLGVFSGDANYGYTF
>TRBJ1-1|TRBV12-3/TRBV12-4
CASSLGIPRGANTEAFF
>TRBJ1-2|TRBV12-3/TRBV12-4
CASSRDSQRYGYTF
>TRBJ2-1|TRBV18
CASSPRNSGYSNNEQFF
>TRBJ2-4|TRBV4-2
CASSPAEGQAKNIQYF
>TRBJ2-3|TRBV29-1
CSVVGARGTDTQYF
>TRBJ2-5|TRBV4-3
CASSQGRGFQETQYF